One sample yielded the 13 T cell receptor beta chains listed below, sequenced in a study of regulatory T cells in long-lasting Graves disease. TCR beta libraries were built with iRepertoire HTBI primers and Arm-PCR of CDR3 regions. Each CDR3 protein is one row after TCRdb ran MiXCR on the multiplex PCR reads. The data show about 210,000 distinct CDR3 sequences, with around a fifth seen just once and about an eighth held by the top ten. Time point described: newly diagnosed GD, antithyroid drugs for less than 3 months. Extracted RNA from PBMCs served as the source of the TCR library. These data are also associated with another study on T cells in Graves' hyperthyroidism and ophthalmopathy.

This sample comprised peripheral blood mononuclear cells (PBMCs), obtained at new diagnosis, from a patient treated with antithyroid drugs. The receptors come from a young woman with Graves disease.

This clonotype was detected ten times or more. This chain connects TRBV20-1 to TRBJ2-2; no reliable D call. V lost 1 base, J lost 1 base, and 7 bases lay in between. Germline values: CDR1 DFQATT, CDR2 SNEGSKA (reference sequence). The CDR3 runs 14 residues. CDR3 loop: CSARGTLNTGELFF. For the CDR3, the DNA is TGCAGTGCTAGAGGAACCTTGAACACCGGGGAGCTGTTTTTT.

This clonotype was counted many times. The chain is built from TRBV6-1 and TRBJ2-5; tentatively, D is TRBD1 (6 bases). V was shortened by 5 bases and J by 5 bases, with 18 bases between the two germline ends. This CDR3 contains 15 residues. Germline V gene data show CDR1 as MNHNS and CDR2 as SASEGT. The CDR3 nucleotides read TGTGCCAGCAGTCGCCTGGGGACACATAGCGAGACCCAGTACTTC. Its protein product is CASSRLGTHSETQYF.

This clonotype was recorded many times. The CDR3 protein is CSASVVQGELFF. CDR3 nucleotides: TGCAGTGCTAGCGTAGTTCAGGGGGAGCTGTTTTTT. V is TRBV20-1 and J is TRBJ2-2; D unclear. There are 12 residues in the CDR3. The germline V gene encodes CDR1 DFQATT and CDR2 SNEGSKA (reference sequence). Trimming shortened V by 3 bases and J by 8 bases, and 10 bases separated the two germline ends.

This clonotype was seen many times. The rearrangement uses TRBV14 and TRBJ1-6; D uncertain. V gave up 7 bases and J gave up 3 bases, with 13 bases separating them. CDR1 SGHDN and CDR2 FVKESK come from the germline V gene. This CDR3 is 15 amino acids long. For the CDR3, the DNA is TGTGCCAGCAACCGGGGAGCAAGCTATAATTCACCCCTCCACTTT. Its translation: CASNRGASYNSPLHF.

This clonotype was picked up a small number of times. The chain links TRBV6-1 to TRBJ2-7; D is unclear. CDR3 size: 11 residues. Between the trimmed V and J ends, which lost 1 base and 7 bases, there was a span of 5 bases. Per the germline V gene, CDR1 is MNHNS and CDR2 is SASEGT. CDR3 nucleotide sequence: TGTGCCAGCAGTGAAGTGTGGGAGCAGTACTTC. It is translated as CASSEVWEQYF.

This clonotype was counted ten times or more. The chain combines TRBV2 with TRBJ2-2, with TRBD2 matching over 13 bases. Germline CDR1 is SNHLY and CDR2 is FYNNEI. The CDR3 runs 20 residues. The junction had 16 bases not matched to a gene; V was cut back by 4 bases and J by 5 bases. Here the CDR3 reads CASSVQKELAGGPSTGELFF. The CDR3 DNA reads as TGTGCCAGCAGTGTCCAGAAGGAACTAGCGGGAGGGCCGAGTACCGGGGAGCTGTTTTTT. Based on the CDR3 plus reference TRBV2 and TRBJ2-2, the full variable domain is EPEVTQTPSHQVTQMGQEVILRCVPISNHLYFYWYRQILGQKVEFLVSFYNNEISEKSEIFDDQFSVERPDGSNFTLKIRSTKLEDSAMYFCASSVQKELAGGPSTGELFFGEGSRLTVL.

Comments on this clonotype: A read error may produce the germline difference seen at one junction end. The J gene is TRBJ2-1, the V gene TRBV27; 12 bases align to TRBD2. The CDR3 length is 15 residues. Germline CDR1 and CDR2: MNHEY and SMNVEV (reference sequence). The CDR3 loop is CANSSGLAGYNEQFF. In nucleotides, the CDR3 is TGTGCCAACAGTTCGGGACTAGCGGGCTACAATGAGCAGTTCTTC.

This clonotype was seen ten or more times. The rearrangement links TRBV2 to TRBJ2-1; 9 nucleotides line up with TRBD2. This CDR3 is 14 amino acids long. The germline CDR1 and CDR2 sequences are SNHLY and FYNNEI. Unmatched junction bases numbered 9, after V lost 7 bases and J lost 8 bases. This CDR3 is CASNRREGGDEQFF. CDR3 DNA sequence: TGTGCCAGCAATAGGCGGGAGGGCGGGGATGAGCAGTTCTTC.

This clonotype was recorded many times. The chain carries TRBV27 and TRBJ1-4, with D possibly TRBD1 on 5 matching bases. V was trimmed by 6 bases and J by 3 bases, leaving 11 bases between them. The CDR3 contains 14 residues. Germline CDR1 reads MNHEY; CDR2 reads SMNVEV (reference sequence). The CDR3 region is CASSPRQSNEKLFF. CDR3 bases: TGTGCCAGCAGCCCACGACAGTCTAATGAAAAACTGTTTTTT.

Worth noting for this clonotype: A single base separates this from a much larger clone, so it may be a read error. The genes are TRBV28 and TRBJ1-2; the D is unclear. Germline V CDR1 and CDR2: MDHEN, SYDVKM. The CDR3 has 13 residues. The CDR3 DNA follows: TGTGCCATCAGTCTAAACCCACCATATGGCTACACCTTC. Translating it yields CAISLNPPYGYTF.

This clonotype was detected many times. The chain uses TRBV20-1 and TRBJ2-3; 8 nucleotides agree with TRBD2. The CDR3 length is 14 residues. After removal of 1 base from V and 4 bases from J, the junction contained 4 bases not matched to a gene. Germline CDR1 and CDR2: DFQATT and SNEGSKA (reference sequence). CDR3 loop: CSARAGGVADTQYF. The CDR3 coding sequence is TGCAGTGCTAGAGCGGGAGGGGTAGCAGATACGCAGTATTTT.

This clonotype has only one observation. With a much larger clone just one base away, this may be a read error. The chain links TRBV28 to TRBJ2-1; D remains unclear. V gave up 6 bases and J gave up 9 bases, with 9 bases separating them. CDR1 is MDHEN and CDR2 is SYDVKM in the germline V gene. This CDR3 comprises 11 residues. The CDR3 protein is CASSPSFEQFF. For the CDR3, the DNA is TGTGCCAGCAGCCCAAGTTTTGAGCAGTTCTTC.

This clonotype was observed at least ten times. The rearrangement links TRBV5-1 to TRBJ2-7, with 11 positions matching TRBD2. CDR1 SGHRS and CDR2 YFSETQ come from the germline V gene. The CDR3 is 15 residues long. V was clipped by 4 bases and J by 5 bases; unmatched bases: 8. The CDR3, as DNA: TGCGCCAGCAGCGCGGTGACTAGCGGGAACCACGAGCAGTACTTC. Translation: CASSAVTSGNHEQYF. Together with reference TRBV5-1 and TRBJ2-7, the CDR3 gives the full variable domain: KAGVTQTPRYLIKTRGQQVTLSCSPISGHRSVSWYQQTPGQGLQFLFEYFSETQRNKGNFPGRFSGRQFSNSRSEMNVSTLELGDSALYLCASSAVTSGNHEQYFGPGTRLTVT.